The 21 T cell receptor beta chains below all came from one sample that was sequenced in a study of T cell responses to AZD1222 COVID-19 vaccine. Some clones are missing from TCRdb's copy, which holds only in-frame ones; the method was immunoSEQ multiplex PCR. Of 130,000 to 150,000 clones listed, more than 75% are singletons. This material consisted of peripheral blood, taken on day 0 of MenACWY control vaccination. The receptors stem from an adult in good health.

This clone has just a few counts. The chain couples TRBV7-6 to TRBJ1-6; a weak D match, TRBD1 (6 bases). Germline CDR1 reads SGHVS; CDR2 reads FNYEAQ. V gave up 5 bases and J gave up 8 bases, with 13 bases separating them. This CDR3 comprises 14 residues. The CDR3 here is CASSEQGSHSPLHF. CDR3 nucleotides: TGTGCCAGCAGCGAACAGGGTTCTCATTCACCCCTCCACTTT.

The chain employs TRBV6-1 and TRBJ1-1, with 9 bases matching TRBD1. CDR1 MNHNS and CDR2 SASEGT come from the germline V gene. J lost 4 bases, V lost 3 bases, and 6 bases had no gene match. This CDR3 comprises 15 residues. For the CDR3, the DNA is TGTGCCAGCAGTGATGCCGGGACAGGGATCACTGAAGCTTTCTTT. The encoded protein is CASSDAGTGITEAFF.

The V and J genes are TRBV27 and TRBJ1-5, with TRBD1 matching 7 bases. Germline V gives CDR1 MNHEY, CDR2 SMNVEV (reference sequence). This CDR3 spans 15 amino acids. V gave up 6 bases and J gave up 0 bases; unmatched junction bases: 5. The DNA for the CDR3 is TGTGCCAGCAGGCCGACAGGGCTTAGCAATCAGCCCCAGCATTTT. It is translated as CASRPTGLSNQPQHF.

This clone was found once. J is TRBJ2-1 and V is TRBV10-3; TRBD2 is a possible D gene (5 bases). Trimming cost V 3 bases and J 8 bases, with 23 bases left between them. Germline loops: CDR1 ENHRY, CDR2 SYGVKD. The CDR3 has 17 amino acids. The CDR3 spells CAISDVRSSGKHDEQFF. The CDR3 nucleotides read TGTGCCATCAGTGATGTAAGGTCCTCGGGGAAACACGATGAGCAGTTCTTC.

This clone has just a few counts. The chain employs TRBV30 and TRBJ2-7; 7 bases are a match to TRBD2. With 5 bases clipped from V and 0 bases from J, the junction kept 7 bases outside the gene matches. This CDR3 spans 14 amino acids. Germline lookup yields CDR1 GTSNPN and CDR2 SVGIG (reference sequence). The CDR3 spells CAWVGGKGSYEQYV. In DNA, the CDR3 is TGTGCCTGGGTCGGGGGGAAAGGCTCCTACGAGCAGTACGTC.

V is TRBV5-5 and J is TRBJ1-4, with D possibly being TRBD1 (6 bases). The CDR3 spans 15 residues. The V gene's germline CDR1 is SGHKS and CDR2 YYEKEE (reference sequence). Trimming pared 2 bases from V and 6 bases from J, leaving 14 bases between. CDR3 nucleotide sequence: TGTGCCAGCAGCTTAGGGGGAGGGTCGCATGAAAAACTGTTTTTT. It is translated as CASSLGGGSHEKLFF.

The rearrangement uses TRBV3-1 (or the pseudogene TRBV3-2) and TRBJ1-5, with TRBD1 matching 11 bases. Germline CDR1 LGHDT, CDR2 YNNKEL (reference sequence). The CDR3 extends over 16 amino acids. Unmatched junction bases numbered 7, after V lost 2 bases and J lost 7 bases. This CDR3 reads CASSQSGTGGGQPQHF. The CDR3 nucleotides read TGTGCCAGCAGCCAATCCGGGACAGGGGGTGGACAGCCCCAGCATTTT.

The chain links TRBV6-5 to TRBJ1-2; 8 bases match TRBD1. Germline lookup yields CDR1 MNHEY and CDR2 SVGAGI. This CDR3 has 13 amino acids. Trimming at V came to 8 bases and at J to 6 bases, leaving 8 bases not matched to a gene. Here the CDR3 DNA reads TGTGCCAGCCGGCGACAGGGGAGCCATGGCTACACCTTC. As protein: CASRRQGSHGYTF.

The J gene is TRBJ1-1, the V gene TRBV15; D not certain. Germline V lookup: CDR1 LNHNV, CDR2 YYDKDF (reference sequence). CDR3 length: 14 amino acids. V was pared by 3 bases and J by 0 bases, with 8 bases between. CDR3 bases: TGTGCCACCAGCAGTACAAGAATGAACACTGAAGCTTTCTTT. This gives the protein CATSSTRMNTEAFF.

CDR3 amino acids: CASSLRGARKKNTEAFF. The CDR3 region has the DNA TGTGCCAGCAGTTTACGGGGGGCGCGAAAAAAGAACACTGAAGCTTTCTTT. The chain is built from TRBV28 and TRBJ1-1; tentative D call: TRBD1 (6 bases). V was pared by 2 bases and J by 1 base, with 17 bases between. The CDR3 length is 17 residues. Germline V gene sequence: CDR1 MDHEN, CDR2 SYDVKM. Full variable domain (outside the CDR3, taken from reference TRBV28 and TRBJ1-1): DVKVTQSSRYLVKRTGEKVFLECVQDMDHENMFWYRQDPGLGLRLIYFSYDVKMKEKGDIPEGYSVSREKKERFSLILESASTNQTSMYLCASSLRGARKKNTEAFFGQGTRLTVV.

CDR3: CASSQDGAGGASYEQYF. The CDR3 coding sequence is TGTGCCAGCAGCCAAGATGGGGCAGGGGGCGCCTCCTACGAGCAGTACTTC. The genes are TRBV3-1 (or the pseudogene TRBV3-2) and TRBJ2-7; 8 bases fit TRBD1. The CDR3 has 17 residues. Germline V gene sequence: CDR1 LGHDT, CDR2 YNNKEL (reference sequence). The trim removed 0 bases at V and 0 bases at J, leaving 7 bases unmatched.

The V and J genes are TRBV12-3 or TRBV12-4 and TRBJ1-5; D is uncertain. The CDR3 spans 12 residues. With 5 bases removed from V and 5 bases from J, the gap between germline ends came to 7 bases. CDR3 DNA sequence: TGTGCCAGCAGTCCCGGCTATCAGCCCCAGCATTTT. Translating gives CASSPGYQPQHF.

The CDR3 nucleotides are TGTGCCAGCAGCCCGGGACCGGGACGGTTATACACCTTC. It translates to CASSPGPGRLYTF. V gene TRBV6-4 combines with J gene TRBJ1-2, with TRBD1 as a possible D gene (5 bases). The CDR3 is 13 residues long. Germline V CDR1 and CDR2: MRHNA, SNTAGT. Trimming left V 6 bases short and J 11 bases short, with 19 bases between.

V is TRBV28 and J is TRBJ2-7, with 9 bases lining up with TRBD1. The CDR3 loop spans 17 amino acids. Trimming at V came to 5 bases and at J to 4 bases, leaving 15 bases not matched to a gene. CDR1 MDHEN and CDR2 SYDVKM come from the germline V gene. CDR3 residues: CASSRPPGTGMVYEQYF. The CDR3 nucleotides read TGTGCCAGCAGTCGACCCCCCGGGACAGGGATGGTGTACGAGCAGTACTTC.

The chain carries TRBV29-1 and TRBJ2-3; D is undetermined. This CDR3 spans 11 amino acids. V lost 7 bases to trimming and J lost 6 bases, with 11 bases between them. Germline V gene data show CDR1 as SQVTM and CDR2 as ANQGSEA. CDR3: CSASQRDTQYF. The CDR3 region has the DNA TGCAGCGCCTCCCAGAGGGATACGCAGTATTTT.

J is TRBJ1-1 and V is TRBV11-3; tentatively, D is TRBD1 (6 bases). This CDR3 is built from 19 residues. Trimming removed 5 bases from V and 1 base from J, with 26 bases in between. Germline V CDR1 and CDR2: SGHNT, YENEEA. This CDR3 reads CASSRKRQALLAGNTEAFF. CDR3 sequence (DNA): TGTGCCAGCAGCCGCAAACGACAGGCTCTATTGGCCGGGAACACTGAAGCTTTCTTT. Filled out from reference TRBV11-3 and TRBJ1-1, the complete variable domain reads EAGVVQSPRYKIIEKKQPVAFWCNPISGHNTLYWYLQNLGQGPELLIRYENEEAVDDSQLPKDRFSAERLKGVDSTLKIQPAELGDSAVYLCASSRKRQALLAGNTEAFFGQGTRLTVV.

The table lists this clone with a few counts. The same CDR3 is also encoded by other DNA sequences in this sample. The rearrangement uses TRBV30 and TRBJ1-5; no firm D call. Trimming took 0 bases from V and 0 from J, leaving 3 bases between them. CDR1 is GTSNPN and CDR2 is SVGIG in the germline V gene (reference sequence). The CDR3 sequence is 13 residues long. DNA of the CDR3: TGTGCCTGGAGTGTTGATAGCAATCAGCCCCAGCATTTT. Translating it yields CAWSVDSNQPQHF.

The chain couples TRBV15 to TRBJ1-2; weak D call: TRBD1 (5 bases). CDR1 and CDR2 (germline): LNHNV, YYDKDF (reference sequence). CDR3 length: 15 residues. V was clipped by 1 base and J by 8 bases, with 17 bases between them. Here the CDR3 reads CATSRGDPSNRGYTF. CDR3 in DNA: TGTGCCACCAGCAGAGGGGACCCAAGTAACAGGGGCTACACCTTC.

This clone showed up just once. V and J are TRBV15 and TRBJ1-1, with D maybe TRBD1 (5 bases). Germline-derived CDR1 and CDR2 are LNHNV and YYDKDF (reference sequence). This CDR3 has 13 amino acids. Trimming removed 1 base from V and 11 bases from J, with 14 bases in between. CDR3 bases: TGTGCCACCAGCAGAGGCTGGGGGACGGGCGCTTTCTTT. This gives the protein CATSRGWGTGAFF.

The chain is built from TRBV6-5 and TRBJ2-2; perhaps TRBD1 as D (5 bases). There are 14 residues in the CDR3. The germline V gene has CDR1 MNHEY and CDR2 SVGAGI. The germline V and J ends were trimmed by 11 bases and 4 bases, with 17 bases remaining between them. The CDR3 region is CAGKQATSTGELFF. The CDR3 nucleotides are TGTGCCGGGAAACAGGCGACGAGCACCGGGGAGCTGTTTTTT.

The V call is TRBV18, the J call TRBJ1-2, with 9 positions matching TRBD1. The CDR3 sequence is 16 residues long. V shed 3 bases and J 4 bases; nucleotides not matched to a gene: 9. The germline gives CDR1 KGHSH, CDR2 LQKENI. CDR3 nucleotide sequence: TGTGCCAGCTCACCGCGGACAGGGGACCCTGGCTATGGCTACACCTTC. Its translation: CASSPRTGDPGYGYTF.